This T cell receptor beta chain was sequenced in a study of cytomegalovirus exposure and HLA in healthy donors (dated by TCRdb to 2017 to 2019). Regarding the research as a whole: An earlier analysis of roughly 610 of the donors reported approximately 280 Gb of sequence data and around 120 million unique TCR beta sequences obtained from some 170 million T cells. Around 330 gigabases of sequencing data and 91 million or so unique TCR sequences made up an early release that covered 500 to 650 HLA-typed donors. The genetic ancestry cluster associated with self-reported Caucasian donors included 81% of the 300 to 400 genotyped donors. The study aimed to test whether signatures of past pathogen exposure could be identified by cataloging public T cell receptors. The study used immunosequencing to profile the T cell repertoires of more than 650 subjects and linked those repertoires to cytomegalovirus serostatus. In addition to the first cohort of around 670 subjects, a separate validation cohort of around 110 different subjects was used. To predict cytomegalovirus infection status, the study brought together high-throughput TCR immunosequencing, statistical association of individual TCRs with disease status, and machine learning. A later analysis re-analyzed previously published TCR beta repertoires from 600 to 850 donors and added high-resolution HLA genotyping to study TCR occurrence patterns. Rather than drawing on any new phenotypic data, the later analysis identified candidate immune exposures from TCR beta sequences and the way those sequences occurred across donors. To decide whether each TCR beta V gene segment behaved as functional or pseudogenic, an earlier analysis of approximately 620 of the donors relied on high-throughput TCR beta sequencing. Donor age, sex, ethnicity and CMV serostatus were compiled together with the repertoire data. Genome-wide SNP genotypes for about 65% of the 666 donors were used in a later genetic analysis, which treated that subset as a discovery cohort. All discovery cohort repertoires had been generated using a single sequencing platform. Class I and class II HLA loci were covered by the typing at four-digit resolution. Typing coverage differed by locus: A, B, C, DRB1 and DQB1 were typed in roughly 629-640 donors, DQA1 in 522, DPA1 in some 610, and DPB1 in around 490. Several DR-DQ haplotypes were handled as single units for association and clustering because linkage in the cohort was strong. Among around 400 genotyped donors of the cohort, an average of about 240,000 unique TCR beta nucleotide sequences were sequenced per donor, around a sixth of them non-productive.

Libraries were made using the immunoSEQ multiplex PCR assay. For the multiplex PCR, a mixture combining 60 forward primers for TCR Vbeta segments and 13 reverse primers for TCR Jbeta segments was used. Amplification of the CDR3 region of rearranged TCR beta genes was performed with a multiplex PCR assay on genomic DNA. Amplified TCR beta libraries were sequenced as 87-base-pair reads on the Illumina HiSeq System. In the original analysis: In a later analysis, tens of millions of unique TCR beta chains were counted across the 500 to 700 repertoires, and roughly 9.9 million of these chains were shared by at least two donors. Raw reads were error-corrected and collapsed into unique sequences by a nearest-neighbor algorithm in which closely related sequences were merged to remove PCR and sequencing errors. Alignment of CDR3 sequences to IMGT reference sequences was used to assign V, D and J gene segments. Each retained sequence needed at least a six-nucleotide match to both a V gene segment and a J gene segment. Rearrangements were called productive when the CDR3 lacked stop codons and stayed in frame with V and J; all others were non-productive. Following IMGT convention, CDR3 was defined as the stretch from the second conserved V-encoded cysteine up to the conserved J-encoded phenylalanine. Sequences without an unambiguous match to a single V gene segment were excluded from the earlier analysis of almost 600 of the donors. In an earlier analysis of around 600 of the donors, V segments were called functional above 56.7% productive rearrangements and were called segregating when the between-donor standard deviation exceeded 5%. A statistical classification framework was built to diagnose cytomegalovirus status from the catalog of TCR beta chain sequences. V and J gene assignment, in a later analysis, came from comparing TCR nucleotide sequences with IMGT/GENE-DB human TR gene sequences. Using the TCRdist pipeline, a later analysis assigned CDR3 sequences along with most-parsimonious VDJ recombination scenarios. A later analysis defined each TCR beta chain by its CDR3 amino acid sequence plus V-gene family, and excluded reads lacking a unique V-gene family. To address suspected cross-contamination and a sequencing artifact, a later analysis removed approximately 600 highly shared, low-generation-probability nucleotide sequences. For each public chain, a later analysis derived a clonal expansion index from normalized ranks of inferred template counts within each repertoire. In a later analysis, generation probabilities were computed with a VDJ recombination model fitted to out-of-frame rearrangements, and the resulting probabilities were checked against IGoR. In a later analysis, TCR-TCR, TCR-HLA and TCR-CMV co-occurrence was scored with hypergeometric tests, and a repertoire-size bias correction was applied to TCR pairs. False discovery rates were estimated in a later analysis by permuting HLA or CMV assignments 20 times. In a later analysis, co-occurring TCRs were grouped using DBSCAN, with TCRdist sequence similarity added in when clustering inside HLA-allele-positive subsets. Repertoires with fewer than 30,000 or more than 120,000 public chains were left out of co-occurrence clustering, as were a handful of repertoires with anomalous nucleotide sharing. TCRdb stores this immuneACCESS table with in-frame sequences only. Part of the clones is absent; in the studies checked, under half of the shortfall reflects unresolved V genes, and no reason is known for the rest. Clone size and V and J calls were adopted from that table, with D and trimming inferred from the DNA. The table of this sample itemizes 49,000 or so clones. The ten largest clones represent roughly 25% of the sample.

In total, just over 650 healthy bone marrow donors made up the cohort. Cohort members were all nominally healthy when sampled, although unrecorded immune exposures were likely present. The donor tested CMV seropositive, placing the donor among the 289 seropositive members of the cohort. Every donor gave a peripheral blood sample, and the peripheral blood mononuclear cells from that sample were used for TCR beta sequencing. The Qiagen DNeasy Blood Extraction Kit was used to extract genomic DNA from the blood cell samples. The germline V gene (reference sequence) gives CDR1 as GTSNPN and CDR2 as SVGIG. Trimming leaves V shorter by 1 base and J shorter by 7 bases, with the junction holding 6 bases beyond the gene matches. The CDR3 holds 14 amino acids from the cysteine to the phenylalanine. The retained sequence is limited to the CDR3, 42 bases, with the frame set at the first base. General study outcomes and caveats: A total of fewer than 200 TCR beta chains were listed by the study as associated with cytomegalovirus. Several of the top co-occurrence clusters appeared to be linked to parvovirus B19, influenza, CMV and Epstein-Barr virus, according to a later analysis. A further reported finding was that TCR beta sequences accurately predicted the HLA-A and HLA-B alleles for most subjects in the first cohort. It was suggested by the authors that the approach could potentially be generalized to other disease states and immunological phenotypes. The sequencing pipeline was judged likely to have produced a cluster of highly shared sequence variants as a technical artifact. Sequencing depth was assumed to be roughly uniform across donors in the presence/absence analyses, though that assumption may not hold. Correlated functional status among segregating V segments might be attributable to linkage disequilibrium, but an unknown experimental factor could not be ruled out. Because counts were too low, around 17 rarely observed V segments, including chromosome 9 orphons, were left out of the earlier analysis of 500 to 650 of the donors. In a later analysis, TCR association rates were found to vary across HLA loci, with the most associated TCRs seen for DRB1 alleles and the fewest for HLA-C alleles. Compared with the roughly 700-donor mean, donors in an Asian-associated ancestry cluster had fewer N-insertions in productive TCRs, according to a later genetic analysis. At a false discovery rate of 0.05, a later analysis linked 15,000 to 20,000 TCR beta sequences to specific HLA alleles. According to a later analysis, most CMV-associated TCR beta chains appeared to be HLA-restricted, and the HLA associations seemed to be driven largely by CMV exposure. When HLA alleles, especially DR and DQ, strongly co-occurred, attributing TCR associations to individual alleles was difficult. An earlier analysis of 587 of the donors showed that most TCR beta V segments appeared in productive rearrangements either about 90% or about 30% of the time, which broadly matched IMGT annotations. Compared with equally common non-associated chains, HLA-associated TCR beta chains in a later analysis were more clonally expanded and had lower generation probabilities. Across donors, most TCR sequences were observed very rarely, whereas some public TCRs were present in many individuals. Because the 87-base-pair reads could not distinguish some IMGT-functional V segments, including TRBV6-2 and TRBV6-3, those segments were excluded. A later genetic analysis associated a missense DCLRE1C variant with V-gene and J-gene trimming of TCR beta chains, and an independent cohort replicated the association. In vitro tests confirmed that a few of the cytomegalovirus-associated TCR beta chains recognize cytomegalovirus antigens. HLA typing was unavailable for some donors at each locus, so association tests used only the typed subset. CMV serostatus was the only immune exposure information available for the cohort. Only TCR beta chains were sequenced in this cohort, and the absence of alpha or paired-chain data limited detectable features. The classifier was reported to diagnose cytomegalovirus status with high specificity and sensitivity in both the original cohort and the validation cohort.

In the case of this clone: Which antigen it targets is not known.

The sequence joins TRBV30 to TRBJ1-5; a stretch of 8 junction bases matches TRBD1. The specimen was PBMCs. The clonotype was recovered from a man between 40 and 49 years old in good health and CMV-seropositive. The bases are TGTGCCTGGAGTGCTCTAACAGGGGGACAGCCCCAGCATTTT. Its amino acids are CAWSALTGGQPQHF.